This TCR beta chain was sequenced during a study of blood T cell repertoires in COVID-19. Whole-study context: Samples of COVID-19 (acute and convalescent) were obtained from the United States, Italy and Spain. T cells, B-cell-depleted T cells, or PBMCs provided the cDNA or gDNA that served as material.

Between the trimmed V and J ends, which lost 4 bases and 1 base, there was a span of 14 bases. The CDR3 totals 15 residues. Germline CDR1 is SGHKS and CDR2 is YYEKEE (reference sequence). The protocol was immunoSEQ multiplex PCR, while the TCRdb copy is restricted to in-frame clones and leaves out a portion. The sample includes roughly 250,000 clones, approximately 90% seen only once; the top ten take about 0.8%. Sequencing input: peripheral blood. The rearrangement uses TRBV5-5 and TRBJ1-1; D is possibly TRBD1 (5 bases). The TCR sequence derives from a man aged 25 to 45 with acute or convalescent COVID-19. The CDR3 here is CASSTDIGWNTEAFF. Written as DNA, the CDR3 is TGTGCCAGCAGCACGGACATTGGCTGGAACACTGAAGCTTTCTTT.